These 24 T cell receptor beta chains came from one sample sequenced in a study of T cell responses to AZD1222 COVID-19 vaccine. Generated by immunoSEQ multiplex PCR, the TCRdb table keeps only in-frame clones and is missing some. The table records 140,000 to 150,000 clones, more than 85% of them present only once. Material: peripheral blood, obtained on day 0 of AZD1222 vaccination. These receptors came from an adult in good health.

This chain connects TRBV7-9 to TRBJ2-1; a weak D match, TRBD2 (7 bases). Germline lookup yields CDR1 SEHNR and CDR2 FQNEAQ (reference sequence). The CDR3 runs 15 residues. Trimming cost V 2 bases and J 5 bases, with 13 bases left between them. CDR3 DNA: TGTGCCAGCAGCTTACGTGGGGGGGCCAACAATGAGCAGTTCTTC. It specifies CASSLRGGANNEQFF.

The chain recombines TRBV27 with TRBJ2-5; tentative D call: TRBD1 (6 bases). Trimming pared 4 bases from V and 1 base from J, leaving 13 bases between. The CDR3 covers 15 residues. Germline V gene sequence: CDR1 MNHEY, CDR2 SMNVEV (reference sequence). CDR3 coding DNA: TGTGCCAGCAGTTGGGGTGGACAGTTCCAAGAGACCCAGTACTTC. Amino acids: CASSWGGQFQETQYF.

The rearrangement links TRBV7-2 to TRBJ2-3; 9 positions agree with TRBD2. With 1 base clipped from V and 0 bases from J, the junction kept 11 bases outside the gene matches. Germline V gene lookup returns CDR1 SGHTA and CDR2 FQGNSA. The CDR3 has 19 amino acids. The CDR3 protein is CASSLEPSGGNPSTDTQYF. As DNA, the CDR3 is TGTGCCAGCAGCTTAGAACCCAGCGGGGGGAACCCAAGCACAGATACGCAGTATTTT.

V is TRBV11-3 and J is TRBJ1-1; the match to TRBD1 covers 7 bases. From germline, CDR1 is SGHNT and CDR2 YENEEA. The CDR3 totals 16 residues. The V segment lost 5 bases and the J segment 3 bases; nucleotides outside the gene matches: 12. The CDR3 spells CASSARLSTGDTEAFF. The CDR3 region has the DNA TGTGCCAGCAGCGCGCGATTGTCAACAGGGGACACTGAAGCTTTCTTT.

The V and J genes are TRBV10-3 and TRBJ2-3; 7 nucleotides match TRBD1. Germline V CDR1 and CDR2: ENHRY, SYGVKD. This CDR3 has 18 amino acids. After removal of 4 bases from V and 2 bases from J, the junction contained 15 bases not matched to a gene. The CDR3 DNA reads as TGTGCCATCAGTGCTATTAATACGAGACAGGGACCCACAGATACGCAGTATTTT. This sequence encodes CAISAINTRQGPTDTQYF.

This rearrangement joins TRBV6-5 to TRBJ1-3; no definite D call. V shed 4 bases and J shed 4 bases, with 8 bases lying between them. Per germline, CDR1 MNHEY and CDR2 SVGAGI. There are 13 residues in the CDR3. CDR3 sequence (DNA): TGTGCCAGCAGTTCCGTCCTCGGAAACACCATATATTTT. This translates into CASSSVLGNTIYF.

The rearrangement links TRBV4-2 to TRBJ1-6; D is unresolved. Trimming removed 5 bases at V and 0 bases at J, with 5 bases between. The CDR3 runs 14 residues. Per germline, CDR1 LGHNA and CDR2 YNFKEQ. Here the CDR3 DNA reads TGTGCCAGCAGCGGTTTCTCCTATAATTCACCCCTCCACTTT. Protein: CASSGFSYNSPLHF.

For the CDR3, the DNA is TGTGCCAGCAGTTTTGCCGGAACTGAAGCTTTCTTT. Protein: CASSFAGTEAFF. This chain uses TRBV12-3 or TRBV12-4 with TRBJ1-1; no definite D call. This CDR3 comprises 12 residues. The V gene lost 3 bases and the J gene lost 5 bases, with 7 bases spanning the gap.

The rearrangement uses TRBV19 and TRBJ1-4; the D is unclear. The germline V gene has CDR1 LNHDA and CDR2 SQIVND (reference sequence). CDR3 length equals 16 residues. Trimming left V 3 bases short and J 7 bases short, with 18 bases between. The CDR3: CASSIWEGRVSEKLFF. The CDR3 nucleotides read TGTGCCAGTAGTATTTGGGAGGGCCGGGTGAGTGAAAAACTGTTTTTT.

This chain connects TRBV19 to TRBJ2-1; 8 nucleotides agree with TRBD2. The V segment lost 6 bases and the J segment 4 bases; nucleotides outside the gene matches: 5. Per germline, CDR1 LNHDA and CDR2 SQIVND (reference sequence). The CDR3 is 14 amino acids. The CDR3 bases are TGTGCCAGTAGATTCACTAGCGGATACAATGAGCAGTTCTTC. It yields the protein CASRFTSGYNEQFF.

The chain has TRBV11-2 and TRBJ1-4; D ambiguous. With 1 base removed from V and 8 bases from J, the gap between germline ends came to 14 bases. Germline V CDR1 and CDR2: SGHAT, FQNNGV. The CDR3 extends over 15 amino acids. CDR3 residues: CASSLVSHKGEKLFF. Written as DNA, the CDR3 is TGTGCCAGCAGCTTAGTCAGTCACAAAGGGGAAAAACTGTTTTTT.

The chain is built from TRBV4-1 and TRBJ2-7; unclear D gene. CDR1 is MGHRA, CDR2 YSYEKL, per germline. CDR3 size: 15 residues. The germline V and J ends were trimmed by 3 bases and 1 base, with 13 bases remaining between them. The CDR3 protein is CASSQDIRISYEQYF. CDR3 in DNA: TGCGCCAGCAGCCAGGATATACGGATTTCCTACGAGCAGTACTTC.

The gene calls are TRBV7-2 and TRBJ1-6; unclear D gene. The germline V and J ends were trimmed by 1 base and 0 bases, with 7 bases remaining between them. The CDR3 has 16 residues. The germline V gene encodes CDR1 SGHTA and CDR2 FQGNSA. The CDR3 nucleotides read TGTGCCAGCAGCTTAGATGGGAACTCCTATAATTCACCCCTCCACTTT. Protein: CASSLDGNSYNSPLHF.

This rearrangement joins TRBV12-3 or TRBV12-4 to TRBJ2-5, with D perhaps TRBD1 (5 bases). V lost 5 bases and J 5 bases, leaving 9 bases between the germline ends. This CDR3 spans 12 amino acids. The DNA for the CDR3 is TGTGCCAGCAGTCTGCAGGGTGAGACCCAGTACTTC. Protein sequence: CASSLQGETQYF.

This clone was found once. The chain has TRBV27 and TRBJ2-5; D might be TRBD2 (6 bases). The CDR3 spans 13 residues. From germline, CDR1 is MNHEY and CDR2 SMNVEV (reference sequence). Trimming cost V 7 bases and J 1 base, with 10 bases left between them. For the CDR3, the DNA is TGTGCCAGCATGGAACTAGCCCAAGAGACCCAGTACTTC. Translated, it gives CASMELAQETQYF.

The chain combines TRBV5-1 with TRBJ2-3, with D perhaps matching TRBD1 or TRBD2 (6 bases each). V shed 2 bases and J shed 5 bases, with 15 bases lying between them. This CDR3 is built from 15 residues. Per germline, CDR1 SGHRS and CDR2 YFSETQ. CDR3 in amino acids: CASSFLSGAGDTQYF. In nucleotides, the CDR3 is TGCGCCAGCAGCTTCTTATCGGGGGCCGGAGATACGCAGTATTTT.

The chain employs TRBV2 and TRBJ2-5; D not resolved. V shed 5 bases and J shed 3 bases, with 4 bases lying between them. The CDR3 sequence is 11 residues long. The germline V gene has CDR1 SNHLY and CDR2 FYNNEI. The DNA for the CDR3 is TGTGCCAGCAGTACAGAAGAGACCCAGTACTTC. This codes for CASSTEETQYF. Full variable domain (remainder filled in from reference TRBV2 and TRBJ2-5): EPEVTQTPSHQVTQMGQEVILRCVPISNHLYFYWYRQILGQKVEFLVSFYNNEISEKSEIFDDQFSVERPDGSNFTLKIRSTKLEDSAMYFCASSTEETQYFGPGTRLLVL.

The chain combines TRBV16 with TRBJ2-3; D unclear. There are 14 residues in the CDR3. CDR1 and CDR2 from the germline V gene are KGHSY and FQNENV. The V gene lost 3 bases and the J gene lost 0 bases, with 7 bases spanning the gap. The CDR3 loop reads CASSHSFSTDTQYF. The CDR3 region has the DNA TGTGCCAGCAGCCACAGCTTTAGCACAGATACGCAGTATTTT. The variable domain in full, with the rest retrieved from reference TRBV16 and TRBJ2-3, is GEEVAQTPKHLVRGEGQKAKLYCAPIKGHSYVFWYQQVLKNEFKFLISFQNENVFDETGMPKERFSAKCLPNSPCSLEIQATKLEDSAVYFCASSHSFSTDTQYFGPGTRLTVL.

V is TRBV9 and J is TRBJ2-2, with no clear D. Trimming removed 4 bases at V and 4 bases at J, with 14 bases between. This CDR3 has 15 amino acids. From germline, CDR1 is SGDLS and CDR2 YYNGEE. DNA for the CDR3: TGTGCCAGCAGCCACACCGGCACGTTCACCGGGGAGCTGTTTTTT. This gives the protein CASSHTGTFTGELFF.

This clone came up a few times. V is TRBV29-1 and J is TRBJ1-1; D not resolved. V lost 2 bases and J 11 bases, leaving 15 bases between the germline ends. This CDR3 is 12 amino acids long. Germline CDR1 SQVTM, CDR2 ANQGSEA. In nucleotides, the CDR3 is TGCAGCGTTGAACGGGATAGGGTAGTCGCTTTCTTT. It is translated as CSVERDRVVAFF. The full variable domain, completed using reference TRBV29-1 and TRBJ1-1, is SAVISQKPSRDICQRGTSLTIQCQVDSQVTMMFWYRQQPGQSLTLIATANQGSEATYESGFVIDKFPISRPNLTFSTLTVSNMSPEDSSIYLCSVERDRVVAFFGQGTRLTVV.

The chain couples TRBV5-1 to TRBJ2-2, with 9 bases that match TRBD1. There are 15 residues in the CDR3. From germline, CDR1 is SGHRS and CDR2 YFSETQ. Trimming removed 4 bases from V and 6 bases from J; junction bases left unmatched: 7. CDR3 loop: CASSETGGLSGELFF. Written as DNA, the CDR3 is TGCGCCAGCAGCGAAACAGGGGGCCTCTCCGGGGAGCTGTTTTTT.

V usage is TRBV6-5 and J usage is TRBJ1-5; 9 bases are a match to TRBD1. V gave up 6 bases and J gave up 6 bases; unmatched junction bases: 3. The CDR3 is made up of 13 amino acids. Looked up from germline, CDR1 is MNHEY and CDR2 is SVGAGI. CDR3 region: CASRRQGGQPQHF. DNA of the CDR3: TGTGCCAGCAGGAGACAGGGGGGTCAGCCCCAGCATTTT.

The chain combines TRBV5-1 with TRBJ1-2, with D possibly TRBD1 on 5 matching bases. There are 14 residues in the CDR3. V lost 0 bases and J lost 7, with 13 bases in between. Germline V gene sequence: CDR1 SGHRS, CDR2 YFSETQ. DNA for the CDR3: TGCGCCAGCAGCTTGGCCGGTGACAGCCTTGGCTACACCTTC. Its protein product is CASSLAGDSLGYTF.

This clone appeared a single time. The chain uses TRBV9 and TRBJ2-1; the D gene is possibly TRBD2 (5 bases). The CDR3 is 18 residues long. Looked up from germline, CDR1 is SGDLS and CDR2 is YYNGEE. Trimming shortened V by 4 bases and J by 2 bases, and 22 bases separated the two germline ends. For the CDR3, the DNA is TGTGCCAGCAGCACCTCCCCGGACTTCAACCCAACCTACAATGAGCAGTTCTTC. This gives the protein CASSTSPDFNPTYNEQFF.